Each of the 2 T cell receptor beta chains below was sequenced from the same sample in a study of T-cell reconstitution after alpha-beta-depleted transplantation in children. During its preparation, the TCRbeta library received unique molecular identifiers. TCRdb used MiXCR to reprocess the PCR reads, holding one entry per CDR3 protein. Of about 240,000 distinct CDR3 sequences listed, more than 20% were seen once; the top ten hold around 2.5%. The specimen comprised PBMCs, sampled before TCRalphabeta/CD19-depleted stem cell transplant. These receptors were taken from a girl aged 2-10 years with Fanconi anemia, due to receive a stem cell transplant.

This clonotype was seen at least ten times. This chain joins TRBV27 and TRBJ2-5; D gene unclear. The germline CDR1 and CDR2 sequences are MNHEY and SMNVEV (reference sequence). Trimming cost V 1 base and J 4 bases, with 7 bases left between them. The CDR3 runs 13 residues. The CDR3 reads CASSLYPGETQYF. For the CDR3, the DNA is TGTGCCAGCAGTTTATACCCGGGAGAGACCCAGTACTTC.

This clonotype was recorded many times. The CDR3 is CASSIGQNTEAFF. CDR3 sequence (DNA): TGTGCCAGCAGTATTGGACAAAACACTGAAGCTTTCTTT. The chain couples TRBV12-3 or TRBV12-4 to TRBJ1-1; D is perhaps TRBD1 (5 bases). The CDR3 extends over 13 amino acids. V was clipped by 5 bases and J by 2 bases, with 9 bases between them.